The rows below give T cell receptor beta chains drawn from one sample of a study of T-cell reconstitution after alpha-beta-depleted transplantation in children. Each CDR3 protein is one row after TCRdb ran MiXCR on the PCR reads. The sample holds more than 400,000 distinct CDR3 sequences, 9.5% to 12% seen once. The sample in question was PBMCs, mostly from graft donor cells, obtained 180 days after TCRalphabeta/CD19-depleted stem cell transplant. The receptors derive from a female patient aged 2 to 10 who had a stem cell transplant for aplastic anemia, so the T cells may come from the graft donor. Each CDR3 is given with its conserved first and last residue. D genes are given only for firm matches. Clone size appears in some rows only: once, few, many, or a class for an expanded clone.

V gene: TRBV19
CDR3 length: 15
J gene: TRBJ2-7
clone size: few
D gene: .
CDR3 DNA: TGTGCCAGTAGTATAGATCTCGGGGAGCTCATCGAGCAGTACTTC
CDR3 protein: CASSIDLGELIEQYF

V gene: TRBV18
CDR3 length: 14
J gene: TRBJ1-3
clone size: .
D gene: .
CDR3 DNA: TGTGCCAGCTCACCGTCAGGAGCTGGAAACACCATATATTTT
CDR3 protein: CASSPSGAGNTIYF

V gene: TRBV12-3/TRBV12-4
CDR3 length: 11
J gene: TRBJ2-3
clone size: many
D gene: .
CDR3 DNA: TGTGCCAGTAGTAGGAGGGATACGCAGTATTTT
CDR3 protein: CASSRRDTQYF

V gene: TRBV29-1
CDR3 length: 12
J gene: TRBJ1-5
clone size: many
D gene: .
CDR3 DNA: TGCAGCGCCCAGGGACCCAATCAGCCCCAGCATTTT
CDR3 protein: CSAQGPNQPQHF

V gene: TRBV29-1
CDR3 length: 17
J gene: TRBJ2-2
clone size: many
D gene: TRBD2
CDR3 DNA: TGCAGCGTCGCGGGACTAGCGGGAGGGCCGGTCACCGGGGAGCTGTTTTTT
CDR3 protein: CSVAGLAGGPVTGELFF

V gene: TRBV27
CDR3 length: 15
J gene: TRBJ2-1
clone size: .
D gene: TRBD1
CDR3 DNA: TGTGCCAGCAGTGTGACAGGGGGCGTAGCCAATGAGCAGTTCTTC
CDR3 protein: CASSVTGGVANEQFF

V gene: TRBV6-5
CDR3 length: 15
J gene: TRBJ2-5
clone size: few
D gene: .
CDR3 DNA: TGTGCCAGCAGTTACTCGGCCCGGGCCCAAGGGACCCAGTACTTC
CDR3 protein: CASSYSARAQGTQYF

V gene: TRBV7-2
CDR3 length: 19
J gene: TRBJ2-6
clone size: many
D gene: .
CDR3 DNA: TGTGCCAGCAGCTTACCGGGACGAACTTGGGGCTCTGGGGCCAACGTCCTGACTTTC
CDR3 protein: CASSLPGRTWGSGANVLTF

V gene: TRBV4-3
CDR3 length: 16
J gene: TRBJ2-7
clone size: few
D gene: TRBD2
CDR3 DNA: TGCGCCAGCAGCCCCACCCCTAGCGGGGCTTACTACGAGCAGTACTTC
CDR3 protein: CASSPTPSGAYYEQYF

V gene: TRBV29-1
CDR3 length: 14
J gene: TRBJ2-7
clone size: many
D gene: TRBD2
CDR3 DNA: TGCAGCGTTGAGGATGCGGGAGGACCCTACGAGCAGTACTTC
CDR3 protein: CSVEDAGGPYEQYF

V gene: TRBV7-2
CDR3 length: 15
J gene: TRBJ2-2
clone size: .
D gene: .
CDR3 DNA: TGTGCCAGCAGCCCCCAAGGGCCCGCCACCGGGGAGCTGTTTTTT
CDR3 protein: CASSPQGPATGELFF

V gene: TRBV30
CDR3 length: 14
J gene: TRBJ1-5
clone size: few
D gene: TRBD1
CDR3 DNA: TGTGCCTGGAGTGCATCCAGAGGGGGCCAGCCCCAGCATTTT
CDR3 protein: CAWSASRGGQPQHF

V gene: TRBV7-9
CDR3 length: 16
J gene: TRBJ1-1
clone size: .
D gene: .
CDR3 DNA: TGTGCCAGCAGCACAACATCACCCTCACCCAACACTGAAGCTTTCTTT
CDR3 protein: CASSTTSPSPNTEAFF

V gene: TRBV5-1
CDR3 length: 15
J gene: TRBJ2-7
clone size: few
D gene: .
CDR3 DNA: TGCGCCAGCAGCCCCGGCGGGGCTAGACTCGGCGAGCAGTACTTC
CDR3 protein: CASSPGGARLGEQYF

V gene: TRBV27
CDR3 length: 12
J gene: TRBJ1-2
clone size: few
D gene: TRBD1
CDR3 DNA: TGTGCCAGCGCCGACTTCAGGGGGGGCTACACCTTC
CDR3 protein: CASADFRGGYTF

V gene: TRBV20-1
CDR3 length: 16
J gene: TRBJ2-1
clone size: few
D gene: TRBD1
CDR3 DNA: TGCAGTGCTAGAGATCCGCCAAGGGGGCGCCACAATGAGCAGTTCTTC
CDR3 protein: CSARDPPRGRHNEQFF

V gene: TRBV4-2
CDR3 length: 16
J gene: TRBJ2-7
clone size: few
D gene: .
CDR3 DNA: TGTGCCAGCAGCCAAGATACGGTGGACTTCTCCTACGAGCAGTACTTC
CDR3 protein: CASSQDTVDFSYEQYF

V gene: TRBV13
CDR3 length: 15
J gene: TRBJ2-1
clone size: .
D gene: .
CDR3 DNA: TGTGCCAGCAGCCCTCTAGCGCCTATCTACAATGAGCAGTTCTTC
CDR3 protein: CASSPLAPIYNEQFF

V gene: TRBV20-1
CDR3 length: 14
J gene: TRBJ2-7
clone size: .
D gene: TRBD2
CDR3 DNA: TGCAGTGCTAGGGGGACTACCGTCGCCTACGAGCAGTACTTC
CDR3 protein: CSARGTTVAYEQYF

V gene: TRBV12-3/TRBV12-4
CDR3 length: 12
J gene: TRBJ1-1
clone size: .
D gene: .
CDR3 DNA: TGTGCCAGCAGTCTTAGACACACTGAAGCTTTCTTT
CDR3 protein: CASSLRHTEAFF

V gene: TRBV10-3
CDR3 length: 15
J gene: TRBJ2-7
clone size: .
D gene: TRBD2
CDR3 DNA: TGTGCCATCAGTGAGTCGATGACTAGCGGCTACGAGCAGTACTTC
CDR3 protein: CAISESMTSGYEQYF

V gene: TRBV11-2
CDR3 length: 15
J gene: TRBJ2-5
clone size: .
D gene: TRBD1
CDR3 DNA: TGTGCCAGCAGCAGACCACAGGGGGCCCAAGAGACCCAGTACTTC
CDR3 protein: CASSRPQGAQETQYF

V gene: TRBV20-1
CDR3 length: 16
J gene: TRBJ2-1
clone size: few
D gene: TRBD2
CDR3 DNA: TGCAGTGCTAGGGTTTTTAGCGGGAGGCCCGACAATGAGCAGTTCTTC
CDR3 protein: CSARVFSGRPDNEQFF

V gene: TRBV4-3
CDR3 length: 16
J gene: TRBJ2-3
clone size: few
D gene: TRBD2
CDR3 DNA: TGCGCCAGCAGCCGGGGACTAGCGGGAGTTTCAGATACGCAGTATTTT
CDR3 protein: CASSRGLAGVSDTQYF

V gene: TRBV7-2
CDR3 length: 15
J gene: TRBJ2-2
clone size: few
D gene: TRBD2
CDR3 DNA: TGTGCCAGCAGCTTAACTAGCGGGAGCCCCGGGGAGCTGTTTTTT
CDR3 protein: CASSLTSGSPGELFF

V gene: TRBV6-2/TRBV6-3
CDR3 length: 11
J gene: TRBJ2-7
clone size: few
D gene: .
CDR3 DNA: TGTGCCAGCAGTTCGACGCACGAGCAGTACTTC
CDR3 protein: CASSSTHEQYF

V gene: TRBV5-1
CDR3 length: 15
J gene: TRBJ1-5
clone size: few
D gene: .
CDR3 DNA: TGCGCCAGCAGCTTGGAGGCAGGGGGCAATCAGCCCCAGCATTTT
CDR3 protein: CASSLEAGGNQPQHF

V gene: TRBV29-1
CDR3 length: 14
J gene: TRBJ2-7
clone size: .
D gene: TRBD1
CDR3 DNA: TGCAGCGTTGACGGGGGGACAGGGTTGGCCGAGCAGTACTTC
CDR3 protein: CSVDGGTGLAEQYF

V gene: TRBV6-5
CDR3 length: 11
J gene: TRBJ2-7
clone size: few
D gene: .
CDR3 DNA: TGTGCCAGCATTAAGGGGCGGGAGCAGTACTTC
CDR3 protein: CASIKGREQYF

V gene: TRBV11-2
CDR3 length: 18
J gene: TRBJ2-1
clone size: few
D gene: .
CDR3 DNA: TGTGCCAGCAGCTTAGAGAGGACTCCCGTGAGCTCCTACAATGAGCAGTTCTTC
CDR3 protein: CASSLERTPVSSYNEQFF

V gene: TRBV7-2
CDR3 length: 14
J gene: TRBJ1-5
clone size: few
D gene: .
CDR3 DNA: TGTGCCAGCAGCCTTCCGGGACTAGGGCAGCCCCAGCATTTT
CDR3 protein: CASSLPGLGQPQHF

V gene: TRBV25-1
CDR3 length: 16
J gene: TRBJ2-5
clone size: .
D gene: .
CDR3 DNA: TGTGCCAGCAGTCCTCTTGGACCGGGGAGGAGGGAGACCCAGTACTTC
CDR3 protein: CASSPLGPGRRETQYF

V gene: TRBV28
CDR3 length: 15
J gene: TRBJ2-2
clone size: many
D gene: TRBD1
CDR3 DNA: TGTGCCAGCAGGTTGGGACAGGGGTTCACCGGGGAGCTGTTTTTT
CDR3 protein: CASRLGQGFTGELFF

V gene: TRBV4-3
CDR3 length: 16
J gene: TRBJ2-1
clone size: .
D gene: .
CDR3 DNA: TGCGCCAGCAGCCAAGAACCTTTACTCCCTTACAATGAGCAGTTCTTC
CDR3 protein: CASSQEPLLPYNEQFF

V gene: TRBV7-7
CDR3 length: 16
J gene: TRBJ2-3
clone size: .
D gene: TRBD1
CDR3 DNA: TGTGCCAGCAGCTTAGGCAGGGGGCCCAGCTTCGATACGCAGTATTTT
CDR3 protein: CASSLGRGPSFDTQYF

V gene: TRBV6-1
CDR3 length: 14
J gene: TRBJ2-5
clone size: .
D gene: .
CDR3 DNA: TGTGCCAGCAGCCGCCCGTCAGCGACAGAGACCCAGTACTTC
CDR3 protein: CASSRPSATETQYF

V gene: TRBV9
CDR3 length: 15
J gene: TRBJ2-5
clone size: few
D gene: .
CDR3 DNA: TGTGCCAGCAGCGTAGGAGGAGCGAGTCAAGAGACCCAGTACTTC
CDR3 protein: CASSVGGASQETQYF

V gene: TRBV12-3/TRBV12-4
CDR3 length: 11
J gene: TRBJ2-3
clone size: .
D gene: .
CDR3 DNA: TGTGCCAGCACCACGTTGGATACGCAGTATTTT
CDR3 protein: CASTTLDTQYF

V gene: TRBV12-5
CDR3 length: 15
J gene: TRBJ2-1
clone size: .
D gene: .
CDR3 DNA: TGTGCTAGTGGTTTGGGGGCCGGGGTCGACAATGAGCAGTTCTTC
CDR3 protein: CASGLGAGVDNEQFF

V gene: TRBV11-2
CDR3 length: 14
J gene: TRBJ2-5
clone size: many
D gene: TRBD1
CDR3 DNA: TGTGCCAGCAGCTTGACAGGGCTCCAAGAGACCCAGTACTTC
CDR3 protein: CASSLTGLQETQYF

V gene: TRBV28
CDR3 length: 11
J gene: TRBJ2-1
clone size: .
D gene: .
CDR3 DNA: TGTGCCAGCAGTACCTTCACTGAGCAGTTCTTC
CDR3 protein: CASSTFTEQFF

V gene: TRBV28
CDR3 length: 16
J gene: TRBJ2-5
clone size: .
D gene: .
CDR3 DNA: TGTGCCAGCAGTTTATACCTCCTCGGGGAGAGGGAGACCCAGTACTTC
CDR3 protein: CASSLYLLGERETQYF

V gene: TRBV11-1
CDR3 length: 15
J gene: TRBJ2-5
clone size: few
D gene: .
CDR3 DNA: TGTGCCAGCAGCTTCCAAGGACAAGGCCAAGAGACCCAGTACTTC
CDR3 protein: CASSFQGQGQETQYF

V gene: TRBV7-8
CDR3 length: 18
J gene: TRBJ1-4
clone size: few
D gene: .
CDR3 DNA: TGTGCCAGCCAAGCCTTTGGGCCCCCGGACCTAGGGAATGAAAAACTGTTTTTT
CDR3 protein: CASQAFGPPDLGNEKLFF

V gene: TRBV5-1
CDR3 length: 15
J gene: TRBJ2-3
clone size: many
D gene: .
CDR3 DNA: TGCGCCAGCAGCTTGGTTCGGCGGAACACAGATACGCAGTATTTT
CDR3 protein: CASSLVRRNTDTQYF

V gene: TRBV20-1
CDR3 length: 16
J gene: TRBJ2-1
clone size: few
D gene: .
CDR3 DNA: TGCAGTGCTAGTGGCGCGAACTTTGGGGGGCTGGGTGAGCAGTTCTTC
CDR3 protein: CSASGANFGGLGEQFF

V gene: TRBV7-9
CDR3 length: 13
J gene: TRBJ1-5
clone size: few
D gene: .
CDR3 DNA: TGTGCCAGCAGCTTAAGACGGAATCAGCCCCAGCATTTT
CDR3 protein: CASSLRRNQPQHF

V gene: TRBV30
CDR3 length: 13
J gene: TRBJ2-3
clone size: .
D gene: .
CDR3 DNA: TGTGCCTGGAGTGTAGGGAACACAGATACGCAGTATTTT
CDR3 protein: CAWSVGNTDTQYF